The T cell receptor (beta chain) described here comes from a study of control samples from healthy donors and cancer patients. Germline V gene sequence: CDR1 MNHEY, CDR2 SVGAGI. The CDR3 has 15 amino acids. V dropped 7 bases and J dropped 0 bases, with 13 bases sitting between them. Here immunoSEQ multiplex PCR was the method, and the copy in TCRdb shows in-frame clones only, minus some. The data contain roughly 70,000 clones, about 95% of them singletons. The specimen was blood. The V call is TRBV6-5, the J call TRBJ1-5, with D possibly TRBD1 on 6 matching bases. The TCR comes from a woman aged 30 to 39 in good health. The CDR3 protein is CASTRTVYSNQPQHF. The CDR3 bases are TGTGCCAGCACCCGGACAGTTTATAGCAATCAGCCCCAGCATTTT.